A single sample gave rise to the 24 T cell receptor beta chains below, sequenced in a study of blood T cell repertoires in COVID-19. The protocol was immunoSEQ multiplex PCR, while the TCRdb copy is restricted to in-frame clones and leaves out a portion. Here the sample spans about 67,000 clones, approximately 79% being singletons. The sequenced sample consisted of peripheral blood. The receptors derive from an older woman with acute or convalescent COVID-19.

The chain recombines TRBV7-3 with TRBJ2-1; 10 bases line up with TRBD2. Losses at the gene ends were 5 bases for V and 4 bases for J; bases not matched to a gene: 8. The CDR3 runs to 16 residues. Per the germline V gene, CDR1 is SGHTA and CDR2 is FQGTGA. CDR3 residues: CASSPQASGGYNEQFF. The CDR3 DNA sequence: TGTGCCAGCAGCCCCCAAGCTAGCGGGGGTTACAATGAGCAGTTCTTC.

The gene calls are TRBV10-3 and TRBJ1-2; D unresolved. Germline V gene lookup returns CDR1 ENHRY and CDR2 SYGVKD. The CDR3 length is 14 residues. The germline V and J ends were trimmed by 3 bases and 1 base, with 9 bases remaining between them. The CDR3 region is CAISDPTYNYGYTF. The DNA for the CDR3 is TGTGCCATCAGTGATCCGACATATAACTATGGCTACACCTTC.

The chain has TRBV27 and TRBJ2-6; weak D call: TRBD1 (5 bases). Trimming cost V 8 bases and J 1 base, with 12 bases left between them. The CDR3 has 15 amino acids. CDR1 MNHEY and CDR2 SMNVEV come from the germline V gene (reference sequence). CDR3 coding DNA: TGTGCCAGCGCCCTCTCAGGGTCTGGGGCCAACGTCCTGACTTTC. Translation: CASALSGSGANVLTF.

The rearrangement uses TRBV7-3 and TRBJ2-2; possible D gene TRBD2, 6 bases. Trimming left V 3 bases short and J 2 bases short, with 13 bases between. The germline gives CDR1 SGHTA, CDR2 FQGTGA. This CDR3 comprises 16 residues. CDR3 bases: TGTGCCAGCAGCTTGGTCGGGAGTGGAAACACCGGGGAGCTGTTTTTT. This encodes CASSLVGSGNTGELFF.

The V and J genes are TRBV13 and TRBJ1-2; 12 bases agree with TRBD1. CDR3 size: 16 residues. Germline V gives CDR1 PRHDT, CDR2 FYEKMQ (reference sequence). The junction had 8 bases not matched to a gene; V was cut back by 3 bases and J by 6 bases. The CDR3 nucleotides are TGTGCCAGCAGCTTCTGGGACAGGGGGCTCCTGGATGGCTACACCTTC. Encoded protein: CASSFWDRGLLDGYTF.

The chain is built from TRBV7-9 and TRBJ1-5; D perhaps matches TRBD1 (6 bases). The V and J ends lost 1 base and 0 bases respectively, with 10 bases between them. Germline V CDR1 and CDR2: SEHNR, FQNEAQ (reference sequence). The CDR3 has 16 residues. The CDR3 region is CASSLVQGDSNQPQHF. CDR3 nucleotides: TGTGCCAGCAGCTTAGTACAGGGAGATAGCAATCAGCCCCAGCATTTT.

The genes are TRBV2 and TRBJ1-1, with D perhaps matching TRBD1 (5 bases). V was cut by 9 bases and J by 2 bases, with 13 bases left in between. The CDR3 extends over 13 amino acids. In germline, CDR1 is SNHLY, CDR2 FYNNEI. CDR3 sequence reads: CASADRVNTEAFF. DNA of the CDR3: TGTGCCAGTGCCGACAGAGTTAACACTGAAGCTTTCTTT. Combining the CDR3 with reference TRBV2 and TRBJ1-1 gives the whole variable domain EPEVTQTPSHQVTQMGQEVILRCVPISNHLYFYWYRQILGQKVEFLVSFYNNEISEKSEIFDDQFSVERPDGSNFTLKIRSTKLEDSAMYFCASADRVNTEAFFGQGTRLTVV.

This chain connects TRBV7-3 to TRBJ2-3, with a weak D call TRBD2 (7 bases). The CDR3 is 13 residues long. With 6 bases removed from V and 4 bases from J, the gap between germline ends came to 11 bases. Germline V gene lookup returns CDR1 SGHTA and CDR2 FQGTGA. The DNA of the CDR3 is TGTGCCAGCAGACGGGGGGCTTCAGATACGCAGTATTTT. It codes for CASRRGASDTQYF.

The CDR3 nucleotides read TGTGCCAGCAGCTCCCCCCAGGCCCTAGCCAAAAACATTCAGTACTTC. It codes for CASSSPQALAKNIQYF. This chain joins TRBV5-4 and TRBJ2-4; the D is unclear. Germline CDR1 is SGHNT and CDR2 is YYREEE (reference sequence). CDR3 size: 16 residues. With 3 bases removed from V and 0 bases from J, the gap between germline ends came to 13 bases.

This chain links TRBV4-1 with TRBJ2-3, with D possibly TRBD2 on 6 matching bases. CDR3 size: 15 residues. Trimming stripped 4 bases from V and 0 bases from J, with 11 bases between. CDR1 and CDR2 (germline): MGHRA, YSYEKL. In nucleotides, the CDR3 is TGCGCCAGCAGCCGGGACTCTTCTAGCACAGATACGCAGTATTTT. It codes for CASSRDSSSTDTQYF.

The V gene is TRBV19, the J gene TRBJ1-1; TRBD1 agrees at 8 bases. Per germline, CDR1 LNHDA and CDR2 SQIVND (reference sequence). Trimming removed 7 bases from V and 5 bases from J; junction bases left unmatched: 9. This CDR3 contains 14 residues. The CDR3 sequence is CASTPWTGMTEAFF. In nucleotides, the CDR3 is TGTGCCAGTACCCCCTGGACAGGGATGACTGAAGCTTTCTTT.

This clone was counted between two and nine times. The chain joins TRBV30 to TRBJ1-2; 8 bases map to TRBD1. CDR3 size: 14 residues. The J segment lost 6 bases and the V segment lost 5 bases, leaving 11 bases of the junction unmatched. The germline V gene has CDR1 GTSNPN and CDR2 SVGIG (reference sequence). CDR3 region: CAWPGQGVYHGYTF. CDR3 in DNA: TGTGCCTGGCCCGGACAGGGCGTTTACCATGGCTACACCTTC. The full variable domain, completed using reference TRBV30 and TRBJ1-2, is SQTIHQWPATLVQPVGSPLSLECTVEGTSNPNLYWYRQAAGRGLQLLFYSVGIGQISSEVPQNLSASRPQDRQFILSSKKLLLSDSGFYLCAWPGQGVYHGYTFGSGTRLTVV.

The V and J genes are TRBV28 and TRBJ1-2, with 7 bases that match TRBD1. The CDR3 covers 18 residues. After removal of 4 bases from V and 2 bases from J, the junction contained 16 bases not matched to a gene. Per the germline V gene, CDR1 is MDHEN and CDR2 is SYDVKM. This CDR3 is CASSSADPRQGLNYGYTF. CDR3 bases: TGTGCCAGCAGTTCCGCCGACCCTCGACAGGGATTAAACTATGGCTACACCTTC.

The CDR3 bases are TGCGCCAGCAGCCCCGGACTAGCGGGCGTCGGAGATACGCAGTATTTT. It encodes CASSPGLAGVGDTQYF. The chain carries TRBV5-1 and TRBJ2-3; 11 bases are shared with TRBD2. V lost 4 bases to trimming and J lost 5 bases; unmatched junction nucleotides: 9. The CDR3 has 16 amino acids. CDR1 SGHRS and CDR2 YFSETQ come from the germline V gene. Full variable domain (rest looked up from reference TRBV5-1 and TRBJ2-3): KAGVTQTPRYLIKTRGQQVTLSCSPISGHRSVSWYQQTPGQGLQFLFEYFSETQRNKGNFPGRFSGRQFSNSRSEMNVSTLELGDSALYLCASSPGLAGVGDTQYFGPGTRLTVL.

This clone was seen a handful of times. The chain is built from TRBV6-5 and TRBJ1-1; 8 bases are shared with TRBD1. This CDR3 is built from 14 residues. The V segment lost 10 bases and the J segment 4 bases; nucleotides outside the gene matches: 11. Germline V gene sequence: CDR1 MNHEY, CDR2 SVGAGI. This chain's CDR3 is CATLQGGIGTEAFF. As DNA, the CDR3 is TGTGCCACCTTACAGGGGGGAATTGGCACTGAAGCTTTCTTT.

In its sample, this clone was seen a few times. The J gene is TRBJ2-7, the V gene TRBV18; TRBD1 aligns across 7 bases. The V gene end was trimmed by 6 bases and the J gene end by 2 bases; junction bases not matched to a gene: 4. CDR1 is KGHSH, CDR2 LQKENI, per germline. The CDR3 is 13 residues long. Here the CDR3 DNA reads TGTGCCAGCTCGCAGGGGGTCACCTACGAGCAGTACTTC. It specifies CASSQGVTYEQYF.

The chain is built from TRBV5-1 and TRBJ2-5; maybe TRBD2 (5 bases). This CDR3 has 14 residues. CDR1 is SGHRS and CDR2 is YFSETQ in the germline V gene. The ends were cut back, 6 bases at V and 2 bases at J, with 14 bases in the middle. CDR3: CASTPGGSQETQYF. CDR3 nucleotide sequence: TGCGCCAGCACCCCTGGAGGCTCGCAAGAGACCCAGTACTTC.

V gene TRBV5-5 combines with J gene TRBJ2-1; tentative D call: TRBD2 (6 bases). V lost 0 bases to trimming and J lost 3 bases, with 7 bases between them. Germline loops: CDR1 SGHKS, CDR2 YYEKEE (reference sequence). The CDR3 covers 14 residues. The CDR3 bases are TGTGCCAGCAGCTTGGAGGGACTCTACAATGAGCAGTTCTTC. Translated: CASSLEGLYNEQFF.

This clone was observed a few times. The chain has TRBV27 and TRBJ1-2; D perhaps matches TRBD1 (5 bases). The V end lost 8 bases, the J end lost 2 bases, and 12 bases lay between the germline ends. The CDR3 length is 13 residues. Germline V gene sequence: CDR1 MNHEY, CDR2 SMNVEV (reference sequence). The CDR3 DNA is TGTGCCAGCTCTCCAGACAGAAACTATGGCTACACCTTC. Encoded protein: CASSPDRNYGYTF.

The sample holds one count of this clone. The rearrangement links TRBV30 to TRBJ1-4; D is perhaps TRBD1 (5 bases). The CDR3 length is 19 residues. CDR1 and CDR2 from the germline V gene are GTSNPN and SVGIG (reference sequence). The V gene lost 3 bases and the J gene lost 8 bases, with 31 bases spanning the gap. DNA of the CDR3: TGTGCCTGGAGGGAGGGGTCGGGGGGACGGACGGAACACTCAGAAAAACTGTTTTTT. As protein: CAWREGSGGRTEHSEKLFF.

The chain joins TRBV4-1 to TRBJ1-2, with 8 bases identical to TRBD1. Germline CDR1 and CDR2: MGHRA and YSYEKL. The CDR3 has 16 amino acids. V lost 4 bases to trimming and J lost 6 bases; unmatched junction nucleotides: 13. CDR3 amino acids: CASSRQLDRGRDGYTF. CDR3 bases: TGCGCCAGCAGCCGTCAACTCGACAGGGGTAGAGATGGCTACACCTTC.

The genes are TRBV5-4 and TRBJ1-2, with D possibly being TRBD1 (6 bases). CDR1 and CDR2 (germline): SGHNT, YYREEE (reference sequence). The CDR3 runs 15 residues. Trimming removed 3 bases from V and 2 bases from J, with 14 bases in between. As DNA, the CDR3 is TGTGCCAGCAGCTCACGCAGGGGAGAGAACTATGGCTACACCTTC. Translating gives CASSSRRGENYGYTF.

V and J are TRBV15 and TRBJ1-1, with D unclear. Per germline, CDR1 LNHNV and CDR2 YYDKDF (reference sequence). V was pared by 5 bases and J by 1 base, with 5 bases between. The CDR3 runs 12 residues. The CDR3 DNA is TGTGCCACCAGCTCGCGGAACACTGAAGCTTTCTTT. Translated, it gives CATSSRNTEAFF.

J is TRBJ2-3 and V is TRBV12-5; 12 bases align to TRBD2. Germline CDR1 and CDR2: LGHNT and FRNRAP. The CDR3 spans 14 residues. V trimming: 7 bases; J trimming: 3 bases; junction bases outside the gene matches: 2. CDR3 in amino acids: CASVLAGGTDTQYF. DNA for the CDR3: TGTGCTAGTGTCCTAGCGGGAGGGACAGATACGCAGTATTTT.